This TCR beta chain was found in a study of cytomegalovirus exposure and HLA in healthy donors (dated by TCRdb to the late 2010s). General notes on the study: An earlier analysis of approximately 640 of the donors reported roughly 270 Gb of sequence data and about 100 million unique TCR beta sequences from roughly 200 million T cells. Roughly 320 gigabases of sequencing data and around 80 million unique TCR sequences made up an early release that covered around 640 HLA-typed donors. Among the roughly 400 genotyped donors, around 81% belonged to the genetic ancestry cluster associated with self-reported Caucasian donors. The aim of the study was to test whether cataloging public T cell receptors could identify signatures of past pathogen exposure. The study profiled the T cell repertoires of about 640 subjects by immunosequencing and related them to cytomegalovirus serostatus. Besides the first cohort of around 670 subjects, a separate validation cohort made up of some 110 different subjects was used. To predict cytomegalovirus infection status, the study combined high-throughput TCR immunosequencing, statistical association of individual TCRs with disease status, and machine learning. In a later analysis, previously published TCR beta repertoires from more than 500 donors were re-analyzed and high-resolution HLA genotyping was added so that TCR occurrence patterns could be studied. Rather than drawing on any new phenotypic data, the later analysis identified candidate immune exposures from TCR beta sequences and the way those sequences occurred across donors. In an earlier analysis of 500 to 650 of the donors, high-throughput TCR beta sequencing was used to judge whether each TCR beta V gene segment behaved as functional or pseudogenic. Donor age, sex, ethnicity and CMV serostatus were collected together with the repertoire data. In a later genetic analysis, genome-wide SNP genotypes for about three fifths of the roughly 670 donors were used, and that subset was treated as a discovery cohort. Every repertoire in the discovery cohort had been generated on one and the same sequencing platform. HLA typing covered class I and class II loci at four-digit resolution. Typing coverage differed by locus: A, B, C, DRB1 and DQB1 were typed in about 620-640 donors, DQA1 in approximately 520, DPA1 in over 600, and DPB1 in 400 to 490. A few DR-DQ haplotypes were treated as single units for association and clustering because of strong linkage in the cohort. On average, over 200,000 unique TCR beta nucleotide sequences were sequenced per donor among several hundred genotyped donors of the cohort, with roughly 18% of those sequences being non-productive. What the authors observed across the whole study: A later genetic analysis associated a missense DCLRE1C variant with V-gene and J-gene trimming of TCR beta chains, and an independent cohort replicated the association. In a later analysis, TCR association rates were found to vary across HLA loci, with the most associated TCRs seen for DRB1 alleles and the fewest for HLA-C alleles. A cluster of highly shared sequence variants was judged likely to be a technical artifact of the sequencing pipeline. This cohort had only TCR beta chains sequenced, and the lack of alpha or paired-chain data limited which features could be detected. The authors suggested that the approach could potentially be extended to other disease states and immunological phenotypes. CMV serostatus was the only immune exposure information available for the cohort. A further reported finding was that TCR beta sequences accurately predicted the HLA-A and HLA-B alleles for most subjects in the first cohort. Because counts were too low, approximately 15 rarely observed V segments, including chromosome 9 orphons, were excluded from the earlier analysis of fewer than 650 of the donors. Specific HLA alleles were associated with around 18,000 TCR beta sequences at a false discovery rate of 0.05 in a later analysis. Linkage disequilibrium might explain the correlated functional status among segregating V segments, but an unknown experimental factor could not be ruled out. According to a later genetic analysis, donors in an Asian-associated ancestry cluster had fewer N-insertions in productive TCRs than the approximately 670-donor mean. In a later analysis, HLA-associated TCR beta chains showed more clonal expansion and lower generation probabilities than non-associated chains that were equally common. When HLA alleles, especially DR and DQ, strongly co-occurred, TCR associations were difficult to assign to individual alleles. HLA typing was unavailable for some donors at each locus, so association tests used only the typed subset. Some IMGT-functional V segments, including TRBV6-2 and TRBV6-3, could not be distinguished by the 87-base-pair reads and were therefore excluded. The classifier was reported to diagnose cytomegalovirus status with high specificity and sensitivity in both the original and validation cohorts. Several of the top co-occurrence clusters appeared to be linked to parvovirus B19, influenza, CMV and Epstein-Barr virus, according to a later analysis. Roughly uniform sequencing depth across donors was assumed in presence/absence analyses, although this assumption may not hold. In a later analysis, most CMV-associated TCR beta chains were found to appear HLA-restricted, with HLA associations seemingly driven largely by CMV exposure. In vitro tests confirmed that three of the cytomegalovirus-associated TCR beta chains recognize cytomegalovirus antigens. The study gave a list of more than 150 TCR beta chains associated with cytomegalovirus. In an earlier analysis of several hundred of the donors, most TCR beta V segments were observed in productive rearrangements about 87% or about 30% of the time, broadly matching IMGT annotations. Across donors, most TCR sequences were observed very rarely, whereas some public TCRs were present in many individuals.

After removal of 0 bases from V and 4 bases from J, the junction retains 12 bases not matched to a gene. Including cysteine and phenylalanine, the CDR3 has 18 amino acids. CDR3 DNA only is kept here, 54 bases in frame from base 1. CDR1 is given as LGHNA and CDR2 as YNFKEQ, both from the germline V gene. The library was generated by the immunoSEQ multiplex PCR assay. The multiplex PCR relied on a mix of 60 forward primers for TCR Vbeta segments and 13 reverse primers for TCR Jbeta segments. The CDR3 region of rearranged TCR beta genes was amplified from genomic DNA by a multiplex PCR assay. The amplified TCR beta libraries were sequenced on the Illumina HiSeq System as 87-base-pair reads. The original pipeline was this. Across the 500 to 850 repertoires, a later analysis counted around 80 million unique TCR beta chains, about 10 million of which were shared by at least two donors. A nearest-neighbor algorithm error-corrected the raw reads and collapsed the reads into unique sequences, merging closely related sequences to remove PCR and sequencing errors. V, D and J gene segments were assigned by aligning CDR3 sequences to IMGT reference sequences. For a sequence to be retained, a match of at least six nucleotides to both a V gene segment and a J gene segment was required. Rearrangements were called productive when the CDR3 lacked stop codons and stayed in frame with V and J; all others were non-productive. Following IMGT convention, CDR3 was defined as the stretch from the second conserved V-encoded cysteine to the conserved J-encoded phenylalanine. The earlier analysis of fewer than 750 of the donors excluded sequences that lacked an unambiguous match to a single V gene segment. In an earlier analysis of some 590 of the donors, V segments were called functional above 56.7% productive rearrangements and were called segregating when the between-donor standard deviation exceeded 5%. A statistical classification framework was built to diagnose cytomegalovirus status from the catalog of TCR beta chain sequences. In a later analysis, TCR nucleotide sequences were compared against IMGT/GENE-DB human TR gene sequences so that V and J genes could be assigned. A later analysis assigned CDR3 sequences and most-parsimonious VDJ recombination scenarios with the TCRdist pipeline. In a later analysis, each TCR beta chain was defined by its CDR3 amino acid sequence together with its V-gene family, and reads lacking a unique V-gene family were excluded. As a way to deal with suspected cross-contamination and a sequencing artifact, a later analysis dropped approximately 570 nucleotide sequences that were highly shared and had low generation probability. In a later analysis, a clonal expansion index was calculated for each public chain from normalized within-repertoire ranks of inferred template counts. A later analysis computed generation probabilities with a VDJ recombination model fitted to out-of-frame rearrangements, and checked the results against IGoR. In a later analysis, hypergeometric tests were used to score TCR-TCR, TCR-HLA and TCR-CMV co-occurrence, with a repertoire-size bias correction applied to TCR pairs. To estimate false discovery rates, a later analysis permuted the HLA or CMV assignments 20 times. A later analysis grouped co-occurring TCRs with DBSCAN, adding TCRdist sequence similarity when clustering within HLA-allele-positive subsets. For co-occurrence clustering, repertoires with fewer than 30,000 or more than 120,000 public chains were excluded, along with a handful of repertoires with anomalous nucleotide sharing. Entries here come from immuneACCESS through TCRdb and include only in-frame sequences with V and J called. Some clones fail to appear in such tables; in the studies checked, an unresolved V gene covers under half of the shortfall, and the cause of the remainder is unknown. The V and J calls and clone size come from that table; D and trimming were worked out from the DNA. A total of 150,000 to 200,000 clones appear in this sample, 68% of them only once. Less than 3.5% of the sample goes to the ten largest clones.

In total, more than 500 healthy bone marrow donors made up the cohort. Cohort members were all nominally healthy when sampled, although unrecorded immune exposures were likely present. The donor was CMV seropositive and belonged to the group of 250 to 300 seropositive cohort members. A peripheral blood sample was collected from each donor, and TCR beta sequencing was performed on peripheral blood mononuclear cells. The Qiagen DNeasy Blood Extraction Kit was used to extract genomic DNA from the blood cell samples. On this clone: Its specific antigen is unknown. No base quality values were provided; no much bigger clone lies one nucleotide off.

Recombination connected TRBV4-2 to TRBJ2-3; 8 central nucleotides agree with TRBD2. The clonotype comes from a woman aged 40 to 55 in good health and CMV-seropositive. The sample taken for sequencing was PBMCs. The sequence in DNA is TGTGCCAGCAGCCAAGATAGAGTGGGGCGGGGGGACCCAGATACGCAGTATTTT. The translation is CASSQDRVGRGDPDTQYF.